The entry below describes one T cell receptor beta chain. The antigen remains undetermined. This specimen belongs to a study of T cell responses to AZD1222 COVID-19 vaccine. Study outcomes and limitations: In a largely white British group with more females than males, clonal diversity was possibly underestimated. Variant regions that are unmutated are reportedly the target of nearly half of spike-specific TCRs.

CDR3 length: 14 residues. The ends were cut back, 6 bases at V and 5 bases at J, with 13 bases in the middle. The germline gives CDR1 LNHNV, CDR2 YYDKDF (reference sequence). Here immunoSEQ multiplex PCR was the method, and the copy in TCRdb shows in-frame clones only, minus some. The data show over 120,000 clones, more than 85% seen once. Sequenced material: peripheral blood, taken on day 0 of AZD1222 vaccination. The receptor was derived from an adult in good health. The V and J genes are TRBV15 and TRBJ2-2, with D perhaps matching TRBD1 or TRBD2 (5 bases each). As DNA, the CDR3 is TGTGCCACCAGAACCCCCGGGACGACCGGGGAGCTGTTTTTT. This gives the protein CATRTPGTTGELFF.